This T cell receptor (beta chain) derives from a study of T cells in Graves' hyperthyroidism and ophthalmopathy. Study details: Peripheral blood sampling occurred at initial diagnosis, before any treatment. Findings of the study overall: A model of 13 V-J pairs discriminated ophthalmopathy from stable hyperthyroidism. Prediction of ophthalmopathy progression came a median roughly 6.7 months pre-onset.

Many counts were recorded for this clonotype. What it binds is not known. Amplified regions were TCR beta CDR3 sequences from RNA transcripts. The HTBI set primed first-round TCR CDR3 RT-PCR. MiXCR, applied by TCRdb to the multiplex PCR reads, yields one record per CDR3 protein. The sample carries hundreds of thousands of distinct CDR3 sequences, over 35% recorded once. Per the germline V gene, CDR1 is DFQATT and CDR2 is SNEGSKA (reference sequence). CDR3 length equals 13 residues. V lost 5 bases to trimming and J lost 5 bases; unmatched junction nucleotides: 8. Sequencing input: blood. This chain joins TRBV20-1 and TRBJ2-5, with 7 bases matching TRBD2. The origin of this receptor is a woman between 40 and 55 years old with Graves' hyperthyroidism. CDR3 bases: TGCAGTGCTTGGAGCGGGGAGCGGGAGACCCAGTACTTC. Protein: CSAWSGERETQYF.